The TCR beta chain under discussion was sequenced for a study of shared clonotypes between healthy human individuals. CDR3 length: 17 residues. The germline V gene encodes CDR1 LNHDA and CDR2 SQIVND (reference sequence). Trimming stripped 3 bases from V and 4 bases from J, with 21 bases between. Concerning this clone: What it binds is unknown.

Findings and limits, study-wide: Among donors, sharing of clonotypes was expected to be affected by sequencing depth.

The repertoire was sequenced with immunoSEQ multiplex PCR; TCRdb's copy has only in-frame clones and lacks some. The sample holds about 1.4 million clones; approximately 96% are singletons and the top ten take roughly 1.2%. The rearrangement joins TRBV19 to TRBJ2-5; D tentatively fits TRBD1 or TRBD2 (5 bases each). This sequence originates from a man aged 25-45 years in good health. The material sequenced was naive CD4+ T cells sorted from blood. Subset given: CD45RA+ positively selected. The CDR3 nucleotides are TGTGCCAGTAGTATTAGGTTGGGACGAAGGCTTACAGAGACCCAGTACTTC. This encodes CASSIRLGRRLTETQYF.